The 11 T cell receptor beta chains below come from one sample, sequenced in a study of OX40 agonist ivuxolimab in advanced cancers. TCRdb's copy holds only in-frame clones and misses some; the assay was immunoSEQ multiplex PCR. The table lists about 100,000 clones, about 91% of them singletons. This sample comprised CD4+ or CD8+ T cells sorted from blood, obtained in a trial of the OX40 agonist ivuxolimab. The receptors originated from an adult with an advanced solid tumor such as melanoma, head and neck, liver or kidney cancer.

V and J are TRBV29-1 and TRBJ2-5; D is ambiguous. Per germline, CDR1 SQVTM and CDR2 ANQGSEA. Trimming cost V 5 bases and J 5 bases, with 9 bases left between them. There are 11 residues in the CDR3. The CDR3 DNA follows: TGCAGCGTTAGGAGCTCGGAGACCCAGTACTTC. Residues: CSVRSSETQYF.

V usage is TRBV11-2 and J usage is TRBJ2-1, with TRBD1 identical over 11 bases. Unmatched junction bases numbered 8, after V lost 5 bases and J lost 8 bases. The CDR3 is made up of 15 amino acids. The germline CDR1 and CDR2 sequences are SGHAT and FQNNGV. This CDR3 is CASSARDRGAYEQFF. The DNA for the CDR3 is TGTGCCAGCAGCGCCCGGGACAGGGGGGCCTATGAGCAGTTCTTC.

The chain carries TRBV10-2 and TRBJ2-7, with D perhaps TRBD1 or TRBD2 (5 bases each). This CDR3 contains 11 residues. Trimming left V 6 bases short and J 2 bases short, with 5 bases between. Germline assignment: CDR1 WSHSY and CDR2 SAAADI. CDR3 DNA: TGCGCCAGCAGGGGACCCTACGAGCAGTACTTC. Its translation: CASRGPYEQYF.

The chain has TRBV5-1 and TRBJ2-1, with a weak D call TRBD2 (6 bases). Trimming pared 1 base from V and 7 bases from J, leaving 18 bases between. Germline V gives CDR1 SGHRS, CDR2 YFSETQ. This CDR3 spans 16 amino acids. The CDR3 DNA sequence: TGCGCCAGCAGCTTGAGTGGAGGGTCGGTGCGGAATGAGCAGTTCTTC. It translates to CASSLSGGSVRNEQFF.

The CDR3: CASRGGSNQPQHF. The CDR3 DNA is TGTGCCAGCAGGGGTGGAAGCAATCAGCCCCAGCATTTT. This sequence joins TRBV27 and TRBJ1-5; unclear D gene. The CDR3 sequence is 13 residues long. The germline gives CDR1 MNHEY, CDR2 SMNVEV (reference sequence). V lost 6 bases and J lost 1, with 7 bases in between.

The chain links TRBV27 to TRBJ2-3, with D maybe TRBD2 (7 bases). V lost 8 bases to trimming and J lost 13 bases, with 31 bases between them. Germline V gene sequence: CDR1 MNHEY, CDR2 SMNVEV (reference sequence). The CDR3 contains 16 residues. CDR3 nucleotides: TGTGCCAGCGGAGGGCGGGGGCGTCCCCGGGTGGGTGCGGAGTATTTT. Its translation: CASGGRGRPRVGAEYF.

CDR3 amino acids: CASWDRSNEKLFF. DNA of the CDR3: TGTGCCAGTTGGGACAGGAGTAATGAAAAACTGTTTTTT. The chain carries TRBV28 and TRBJ1-4; TRBD1 aligns across 8 bases. Germline V gene sequence: CDR1 MDHEN, CDR2 SYDVKM. This CDR3 is 13 amino acids long. After removal of 9 bases from V and 4 bases from J, the junction contained 4 bases not matched to a gene.

The chain is built from TRBV5-1 and TRBJ2-5; perhaps TRBD1 as D (6 bases). Per germline, CDR1 SGHRS and CDR2 YFSETQ. The germline V and J ends were trimmed by 0 bases and 4 bases, with 16 bases remaining between them. There are 16 residues in the CDR3. The CDR3 here is CASSLGRGVLGETQYF. The CDR3 DNA reads as TGCGCCAGCAGCTTGGGCAGGGGTGTATTAGGAGAGACCCAGTACTTC.

This chain's CDR3 is CASRSAASTDTQYF. The DNA for the CDR3 is TGTGCCAGCCGCTCGGCGGCTAGCACAGATACGCAGTATTTT. The chain has TRBV2 and TRBJ2-3; D call uncertain. This CDR3 contains 14 residues. V was pared by 8 bases and J by 0 bases, with 12 bases between. Germline assignment: CDR1 SNHLY and CDR2 FYNNEI. Full variable domain (rest looked up from reference TRBV2 and TRBJ2-3): EPEVTQTPSHQVTQMGQEVILRCVPISNHLYFYWYRQILGQKVEFLVSFYNNEISEKSEIFDDQFSVERPDGSNFTLKIRSTKLEDSAMYFCASRSAASTDTQYFGPGTRLTVL.

With respect to this clone: Other DNA sequences within the sample encode an identical CDR3. The CDR3 region has the DNA TGTGCCAGCAGCGCACAAGAGACCCAGTACTTC. Translation: CASSAQETQYF. The chain couples TRBV11-1 to TRBJ2-5; D is ambiguous. Per the germline V gene, CDR1 is SGHAT and CDR2 is FQDESV (reference sequence). V was cut by 5 bases and J by 2 bases, with 3 bases left in between. The CDR3 extends over 11 amino acids.

The chain employs TRBV7-3 and TRBJ2-7; tentative D call: TRBD2 (5 bases). Trimming cost V 1 base and J 7 bases, with 11 bases left between them. In germline, CDR1 is SGHTA, CDR2 FQGTGA. The CDR3 has 13 residues. The CDR3 reads CASSLMDSGEQYF. DNA for the CDR3: TGTGCCAGCAGCTTAATGGACTCCGGGGAGCAGTACTTC.